These 20 T cell receptor beta chains originate from one sample sequenced in a study of CD8 T cells in ankylosing spondylitis. TCRdb recomputed calls from the 5' RACE reads with MiXCR, one row per CDR3 protein. There are some 240,000 distinct CDR3 sequences in the sample; about 9.1% occur only once, and nearly 7% lies in the top ten. Sequencing input: blood, either unsorted or a sorted T cell fraction (not recorded which). Receptor source: a male donor with ankylosing spondylitis or in good health (not recorded which).

This clonotype was observed many times. The chain recombines TRBV10-3 with TRBJ2-1; tentative D call: TRBD2 (5 bases). Germline assignment: CDR1 ENHRY and CDR2 SYGVKD. Trimming stripped 6 bases from V and 5 bases from J, with 11 bases between. The CDR3 is made up of 13 amino acids. CDR3 DNA: TGTGCCATCAGGGGAGATTGGGACAATGAGCAGTTCTTC. Translating gives CAIRGDWDNEQFF.

The rearrangement uses TRBV7-9 and TRBJ2-7; TRBD2 matches 10 bases. The CDR3 loop spans 16 amino acids. Germline trimming cut 1 base from V and 2 bases from J; bases unmatched to any gene: 5. Germline values: CDR1 SEHNR, CDR2 FQNEAQ (reference sequence). The CDR3 here is CASSLVSLAGAYEQYF. The CDR3 nucleotides read TGTGCCAGCAGCTTAGTGTCCCTAGCGGGGGCCTACGAGCAGTACTTC.

This clonotype was found many times. V and J are TRBV5-1 and TRBJ2-5; the D is unclear. CDR3 size: 15 residues. Per the germline V gene, CDR1 is SGHRS and CDR2 is YFSETQ. V lost 0 bases and J lost 1, with 10 bases in between. CDR3 DNA: TGCGCCAGCAGCTTGGTGGGTAACCCCCAAGAGACCCAGTACTTC. Translating gives CASSLVGNPQETQYF.

This clonotype was seen at least ten times. The chain joins TRBV5-1 to TRBJ2-3, with 14 bases lining up with TRBD2. Germline V gene data show CDR1 as SGHRS and CDR2 as YFSETQ. The V segment lost 0 bases and the J segment 5 bases; nucleotides outside the gene matches: 8. The CDR3 runs to 18 residues. CDR3 bases: TGCGCCAGCAGCTTGGATGGACTAGCGGGAGGTGGGAGAGATACGCAGTATTTT. This codes for CASSLDGLAGGGRDTQYF.

Ten or more counts support this clonotype. The rearrangement uses TRBV5-6 and TRBJ1-6; perhaps TRBD1 as D (5 bases). The CDR3 spans 13 residues. CDR1 and CDR2 from the germline V gene are SGHDT and YYEEEE. Trimming removed 0 bases at V and 8 bases at J, with 6 bases between. The CDR3, as DNA: TGTGCCAGCAGCTTGGTGGGGGATTCACCCCTCCACTTT. Translation gives CASSLVGDSPLHF. Looking up the rest from reference TRBV5-6 and TRBJ1-6 gives the full variable domain: DAGVTQSPTHLIKTRGQQVTLRCSPKSGHDTVSWYQQALGQGPQFIFQYYEEEERQRGNFPDRFSGHQFPNYSSELNVNALLLGDSALYLCASSLVGDSPLHFGNGTRLTVT.

This clonotype was observed many times. One end of the junction varies from germline; a read error may be responsible. The V and J genes are TRBV5-1 and TRBJ2-7, with 8 positions matching TRBD1. This CDR3 comprises 14 residues. Germline V gives CDR1 SGHRS, CDR2 YFSETQ. The chain's CDR3 is CASSLGTGTYEQYF. CDR3 DNA: TGTGCCAGCAGCTTGGGGACAGGAACCTACGAGCAGTACTTC.

This clonotype was detected only a few times. The rearrangement joins TRBV19 to TRBJ2-2; D is perhaps TRBD2 (6 bases). The CDR3 is made up of 14 amino acids. Germline V lookup: CDR1 LNHDA, CDR2 SQIVND (reference sequence). Trimming removed 7 bases at V and 5 bases at J, with 14 bases between. CDR3 residues: CASTAGRGTGELFF. The CDR3 DNA reads as TGTGCCAGTACAGCGGGTAGAGGGACCGGGGAGCTGTTTTTT.

This clonotype was seen ten or more times. The J gene is TRBJ2-3, the V gene TRBV20-1, with D perhaps TRBD1 (5 bases). Trimming took 6 bases from V and 3 from J, leaving 10 bases between them. Germline values: CDR1 DFQATT, CDR2 SNEGSKA (reference sequence). CDR3 length equals 12 residues. DNA of the CDR3: TGCAGTGCGGCAGGGCCGACAGATACGCAGTATTTT. This translates into CSAAGPTDTQYF.

In its sample, this clonotype was seen a few times. Compared with germline, one end of the junction differs, possibly owing to a read error. The chain uses TRBV15 and TRBJ2-5, with D hard to call. Germline loops: CDR1 LNHNV, CDR2 YYDKDF (reference sequence). This CDR3 region has 12 residues. The CDR3 spells CATSTNGEAQYF. CDR3 DNA: TGTGCCACCAGCACTAATGGAGAGGCCCAGTACTTC. Full variable domain (outside the CDR3, taken from reference TRBV15 and TRBJ2-5): DAMVIQNPRYQVTQFGKPVTLSCSQTLNHNVMYWYQQKSSQAPKLLFHYYDKDFNNEADTPDNFQSRRPNTSFCFLDIRSPGLGDTAMYLCATSTNGEAQYFGPGTRLLVL.

The CDR3 nucleotides read TGCAGCGTTGTCTGGGACAGGGGTTCCTACGAGCAGTACTTC. Translation: CSVVWDRGSYEQYF. The chain recombines TRBV29-1 with TRBJ2-7; 10 bases are shared with TRBD1. There are 14 residues in the CDR3. CDR1 is SQVTM and CDR2 is ANQGSEA in the germline V gene. Trimming took 4 bases from V and 1 from J; bases not matched to a gene: 4.

The CDR3 DNA is TGTGCCAGCAGCCAGGTTTCAGGGCCCCTCTCTGGGGCCAACGTCCTGACTTTC. Translated: CASSQVSGPLSGANVLTF. This rearrangement joins TRBV11-2 to TRBJ2-6; D possibly corresponds to TRBD1 (5 bases). Germline CDR1 and CDR2: SGHAT and FQNNGV. Trimming pared 5 bases from V and 0 bases from J, leaving 17 bases between. The CDR3 spans 18 residues.

There are a few counts of this clonotype. The V call is TRBV20-1, the J call TRBJ2-4; perhaps TRBD1 as D (6 bases). The germline V gene encodes CDR1 DFQATT and CDR2 SNEGSKA (reference sequence). V lost 0 bases and J 0 bases, leaving 15 bases between the germline ends. The CDR3 has 17 amino acids. The CDR3 sequence is CSARDGGLRLAKNIQYF. The CDR3, as DNA: TGCAGTGCTAGAGATGGGGGCTTAAGACTAGCCAAAAACATTCAGTACTTC.

This clonotype was observed at least ten times. V is TRBV20-1 and J is TRBJ2-1, with 10 bases fitting TRBD2. Per the germline V gene, CDR1 is DFQATT and CDR2 is SNEGSKA (reference sequence). This CDR3 comprises 15 residues. Trimming took 0 bases from V and 9 from J; bases not matched to a gene: 8. The CDR3, as DNA: TGCAGTGCTAGAGATGAGAGCGGGGGGGGCAGTGAGCAGTTCTTC. Translating gives CSARDESGGGSEQFF.

The CDR3 protein is CASSTRTGGNEKLFF. The CDR3 coding sequence is TGCGCCAGCAGCACTCGGACAGGAGGGAATGAAAAACTGTTTTTT. The chain carries TRBV5-1 and TRBJ1-4; 7 nucleotides agree with TRBD1. There are 15 residues in the CDR3. Germline trimming cut 4 bases from V and 5 bases from J; bases unmatched to any gene: 8. CDR1 is SGHRS, CDR2 YFSETQ, per germline.

This clonotype was recorded a few times. V usage is TRBV20-1 and J usage is TRBJ2-7; 8 nucleotides agree with TRBD1. CDR1 is DFQATT and CDR2 is SNEGSKA in the germline V gene (reference sequence). The CDR3 extends over 12 amino acids. The trim removed 5 bases at V and 6 bases at J, leaving 6 bases unmatched. CDR3 loop: CSAFGQGGEQYF. The CDR3 DNA is TGCAGTGCTTTCGGACAGGGCGGCGAGCAGTACTTC.

This clonotype was picked up many times. The CDR3 DNA follows: TGTGCCAGCAGTTACTCGGGAAGGGTAGCCGACACCGGGGAGCTGTTTTTT. Its translation: CASSYSGRVADTGELFF. V usage is TRBV6-5 and J usage is TRBJ2-2; D ambiguous. Germline values: CDR1 MNHEY, CDR2 SVGAGI. The CDR3 loop spans 17 amino acids. V was pared by 0 bases and J by 3 bases, with 14 bases between.

This clonotype was observed at least ten times. This chain uses TRBV4-3 with TRBJ2-3; possibly TRBD2 for D (7 bases). The CDR3 is 16 amino acids. Germline V gene sequence: CDR1 LGHNA, CDR2 YSLEER. V lost 4 bases and J lost 5, with 19 bases in between. CDR3 in amino acids: CASSPGARTGGDTQYF. CDR3 nucleotide sequence: TGCGCCAGCAGCCCGGGGGCAAGAACGGGAGGAGATACGCAGTATTTT.

V gene TRBV12-3 or TRBV12-4 combines with J gene TRBJ2-1, with 10 bases matching TRBD2. The J segment lost 5 bases and the V segment lost 6 bases, leaving 7 bases of the junction unmatched. The CDR3 totals 15 residues. The CDR3 region is CASRPSGGGDNEQFF. DNA of the CDR3: TGTGCCAGCAGGCCTAGCGGGGGAGGCGACAATGAGCAGTTCTTC.

This clonotype was counted at least ten times. This chain connects TRBV6-1 to TRBJ1-1, with TRBD1 matching 10 bases. CDR3 length equals 16 residues. Germline V lookup: CDR1 MNHNS, CDR2 SASEGT. Trimming cost V 6 bases and J 2 bases; bases outside gene matches: 9. The CDR3 DNA reads as TGTGCCAGCAGAACCCCCCGGGACAGGGGTAACACTGAAGCTTTCTTT. As protein: CASRTPRDRGNTEAFF.

This clonotype occurred many times. This chain joins TRBV20-1 and TRBJ2-1; 7 bases fit TRBD2. Looked up from germline, CDR1 is DFQATT and CDR2 is SNEGSKA (reference sequence). This CDR3 contains 11 residues. Trimming removed 6 bases from V and 13 bases from J; junction bases left unmatched: 9. The CDR3 sequence: CSANLLAEQFF. The DNA for the CDR3 is TGCAGTGCCAATCTTCTAGCGGAACAGTTCTTC.